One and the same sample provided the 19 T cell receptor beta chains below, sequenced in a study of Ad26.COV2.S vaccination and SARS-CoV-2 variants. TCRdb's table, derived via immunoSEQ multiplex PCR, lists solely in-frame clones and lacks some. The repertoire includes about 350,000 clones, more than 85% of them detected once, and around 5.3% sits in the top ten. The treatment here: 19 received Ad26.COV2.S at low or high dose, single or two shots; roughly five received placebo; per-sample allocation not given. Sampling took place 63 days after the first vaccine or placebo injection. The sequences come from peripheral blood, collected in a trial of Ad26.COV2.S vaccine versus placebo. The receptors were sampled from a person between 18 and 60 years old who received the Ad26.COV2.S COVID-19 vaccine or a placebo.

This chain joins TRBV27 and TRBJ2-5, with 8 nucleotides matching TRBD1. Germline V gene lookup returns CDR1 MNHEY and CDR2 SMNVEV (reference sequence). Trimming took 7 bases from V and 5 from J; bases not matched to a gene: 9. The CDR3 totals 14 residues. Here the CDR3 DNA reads TGTGCCAGCAAATCGGACAGGGCATCGGAGACCCAGTACTTC. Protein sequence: CASKSDRASETQYF.

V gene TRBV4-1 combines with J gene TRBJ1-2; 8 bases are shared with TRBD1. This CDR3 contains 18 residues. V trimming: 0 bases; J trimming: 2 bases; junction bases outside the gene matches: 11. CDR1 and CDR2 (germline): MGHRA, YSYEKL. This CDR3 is CASSQEPVTGVWNYGYTF. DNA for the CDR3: TGCGCCAGCAGCCAAGAACCCGTGACAGGGGTTTGGAACTATGGCTACACCTTC.

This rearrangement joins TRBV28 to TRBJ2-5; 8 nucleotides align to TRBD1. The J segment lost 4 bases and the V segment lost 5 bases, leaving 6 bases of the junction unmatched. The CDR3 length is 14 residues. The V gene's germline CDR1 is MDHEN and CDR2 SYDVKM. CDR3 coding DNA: TGTGCCAGCAGTGACAGGGGCCCTCGAGAGACCCAGTACTTC. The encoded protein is CASSDRGPRETQYF.

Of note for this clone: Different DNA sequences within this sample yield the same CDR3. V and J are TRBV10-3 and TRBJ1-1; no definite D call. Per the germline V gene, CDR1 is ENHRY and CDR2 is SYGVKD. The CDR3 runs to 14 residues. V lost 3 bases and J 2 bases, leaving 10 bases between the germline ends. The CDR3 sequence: CAISERGGNTEAFF. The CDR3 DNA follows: TGTGCCATCAGTGAAAGAGGTGGTAACACTGAAGCTTTCTTT.

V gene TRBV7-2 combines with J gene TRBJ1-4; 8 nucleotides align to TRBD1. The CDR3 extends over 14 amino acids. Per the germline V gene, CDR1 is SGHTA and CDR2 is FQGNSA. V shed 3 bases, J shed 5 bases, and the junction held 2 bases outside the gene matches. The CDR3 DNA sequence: TGTGCCAGCAGCTTGGACAGGGAAAATGAAAAACTGTTTTTT. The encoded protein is CASSLDRENEKLFF.

CDR3 residues: CASSPTGDMNTEAFF. The CDR3 DNA reads as TGTGCCAGCAGCCCGACAGGAGACATGAACACTGAAGCTTTCTTT. This chain connects TRBV3-1 (or the pseudogene TRBV3-2) to TRBJ1-1; weak D call: TRBD1 (6 bases). V lost 4 bases and J 0 bases, leaving 12 bases between the germline ends. Germline CDR1 reads LGHDT; CDR2 reads YNNKEL (reference sequence). The CDR3 is 15 residues long.

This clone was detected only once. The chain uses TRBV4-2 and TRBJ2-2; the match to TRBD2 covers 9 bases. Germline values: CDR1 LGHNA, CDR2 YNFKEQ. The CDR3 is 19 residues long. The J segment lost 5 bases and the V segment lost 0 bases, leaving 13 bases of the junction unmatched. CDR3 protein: CASSQEWLAGARRTGELFF. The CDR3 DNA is TGTGCCAGCAGCCAAGAGTGGTTAGCGGGGGCCCGGCGGACCGGGGAGCTGTTTTTT.

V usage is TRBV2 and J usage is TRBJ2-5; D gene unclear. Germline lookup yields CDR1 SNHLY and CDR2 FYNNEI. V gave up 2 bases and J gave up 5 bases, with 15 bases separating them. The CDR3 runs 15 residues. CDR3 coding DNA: TGTGCCAGCAGTGAAAGAGGAGAGTTATCGGAGACCCAGTACTTC. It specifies CASSERGELSETQYF.

CDR3 region: CASSRMSQPNTGELFF. The CDR3 DNA is TGTGCCAGCAGCAGAATGAGTCAGCCGAACACCGGGGAGCTGTTTTTT. This chain links TRBV11-2 with TRBJ2-2; D is ambiguous. The CDR3 loop spans 16 amino acids. Germline-derived CDR1 and CDR2 are SGHAT and FQNNGV. Trimming removed 5 bases from V and 0 bases from J, with 13 bases in between.

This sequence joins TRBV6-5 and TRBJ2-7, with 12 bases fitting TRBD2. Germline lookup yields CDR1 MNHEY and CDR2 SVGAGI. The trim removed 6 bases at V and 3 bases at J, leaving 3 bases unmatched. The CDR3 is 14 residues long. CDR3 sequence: CASRQTSGSYEQYF. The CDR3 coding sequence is TGTGCCAGCAGACAGACTAGCGGGAGCTACGAGCAGTACTTC.

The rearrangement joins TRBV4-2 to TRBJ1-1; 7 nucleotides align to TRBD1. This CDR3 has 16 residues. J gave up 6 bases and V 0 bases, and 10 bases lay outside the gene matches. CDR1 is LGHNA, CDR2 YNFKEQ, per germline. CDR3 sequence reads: CASSQEMGTAFSEAFF. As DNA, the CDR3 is TGTGCCAGCAGCCAAGAAATGGGGACAGCCTTTTCTGAAGCTTTCTTT.

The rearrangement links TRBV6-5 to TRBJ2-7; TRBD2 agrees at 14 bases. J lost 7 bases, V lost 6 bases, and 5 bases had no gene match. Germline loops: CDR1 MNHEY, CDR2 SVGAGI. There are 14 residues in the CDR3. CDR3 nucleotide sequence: TGTGCCAGCAGGGGACTAGCGGGAGTAATTGAGCAGTACTTC. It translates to CASRGLAGVIEQYF.

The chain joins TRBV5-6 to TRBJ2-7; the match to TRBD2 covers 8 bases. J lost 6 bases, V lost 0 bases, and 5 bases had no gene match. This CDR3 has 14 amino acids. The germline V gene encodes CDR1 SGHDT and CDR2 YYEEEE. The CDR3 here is CASSLDRGGLEQYF. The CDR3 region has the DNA TGTGCCAGCAGCTTGGATCGGGGGGGTCTCGAGCAGTACTTC. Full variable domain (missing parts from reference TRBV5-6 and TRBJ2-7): DAGVTQSPTHLIKTRGQQVTLRCSPKSGHDTVSWYQQALGQGPQFIFQYYEEEERQRGNFPDRFSGHQFPNYSSELNVNALLLGDSALYLCASSLDRGGLEQYFGPGTRLTVT.

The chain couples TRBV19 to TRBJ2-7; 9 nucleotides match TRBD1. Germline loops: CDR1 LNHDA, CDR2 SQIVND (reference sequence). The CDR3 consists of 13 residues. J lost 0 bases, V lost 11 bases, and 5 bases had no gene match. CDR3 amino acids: CARPGQGSYEQYF. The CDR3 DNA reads TGTGCCCGCCCGGGACAGGGCTCCTACGAGCAGTACTTC.

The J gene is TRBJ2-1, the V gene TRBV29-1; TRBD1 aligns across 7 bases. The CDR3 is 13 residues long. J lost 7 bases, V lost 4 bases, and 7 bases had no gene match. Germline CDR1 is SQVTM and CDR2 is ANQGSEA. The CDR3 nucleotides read TGCAGCGTTGTGACAGGGATGGGGAATGAGCAGTTCTTC. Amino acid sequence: CSVVTGMGNEQFF.

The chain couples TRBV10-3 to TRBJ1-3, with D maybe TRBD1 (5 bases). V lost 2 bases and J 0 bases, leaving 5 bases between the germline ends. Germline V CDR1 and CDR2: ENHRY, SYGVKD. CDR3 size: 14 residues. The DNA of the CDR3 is TGTGCCATCAGTGAGGGGGCCTCTGGAAACACCATATATTTT. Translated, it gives CAISEGASGNTIYF.

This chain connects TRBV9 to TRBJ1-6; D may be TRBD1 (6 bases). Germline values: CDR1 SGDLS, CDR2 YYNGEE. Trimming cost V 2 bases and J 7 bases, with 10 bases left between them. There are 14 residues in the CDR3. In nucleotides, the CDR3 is TGTGCCAGCAGCGTTCAGGGGCAGAATTCACCCCTCCACTTT. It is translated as CASSVQGQNSPLHF.

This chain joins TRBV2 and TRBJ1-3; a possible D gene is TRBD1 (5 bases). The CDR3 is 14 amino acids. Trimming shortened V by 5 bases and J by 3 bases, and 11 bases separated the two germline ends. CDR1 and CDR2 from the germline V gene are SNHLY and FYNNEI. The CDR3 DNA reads TGTGCCAGCAGTAACCGGGACTTTGGAAACACCATATATTTT. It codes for CASSNRDFGNTIYF.

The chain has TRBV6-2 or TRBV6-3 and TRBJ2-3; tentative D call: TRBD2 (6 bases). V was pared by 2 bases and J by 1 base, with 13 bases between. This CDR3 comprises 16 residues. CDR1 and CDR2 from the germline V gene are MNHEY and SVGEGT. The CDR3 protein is CASSYPDWGGTDTQYF. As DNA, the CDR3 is TGTGCCAGCAGTTACCCCGACTGGGGGGGCACAGATACGCAGTATTTT.